The rows below give T cell receptor beta chains drawn from one sample of a study of blood T cells in healthy people across ages. TCRdb re-called the 5' RACE reads with MiXCR, one entry per CDR3 protein. This sample has 850,000 to 1,000,000 distinct CDR3 sequences, with 48% found just once. The sequenced sample was blood. The receptors were sampled from a man aged 30 to 45 in good health. Each CDR3 is given with its conserved first and last residue. D genes are given only for firm matches. Size tells how often a clone was seen (once, few, many) or the class of an expanded clone, and some rows leave it out.

cdr3_aa: CSARATETQFF
cdr3_nt: TGCAGTGCTAGAGCGACAGAGACCCAGTTCTTC
j_call: TRBJ2-1
cdr3_length: 11
d_call: .
clone_size: .
v_call: TRBV20-1

cdr3_aa: CASSLAARSTDTQYF
cdr3_nt: TGTGCCAGCAGCTTAGCGGCGAGAAGCACAGATACGCAGTATTTT
j_call: TRBJ2-3
cdr3_length: 15
d_call: .
clone_size: .
v_call: TRBV7-8

cdr3_aa: CATSDQGFHEQFF
cdr3_nt: TGTGCCACCAGTGACCAGGGTTTTCATGAGCAGTTCTTC
j_call: TRBJ2-1
cdr3_length: 13
d_call: .
clone_size: .
v_call: TRBV24-1

cdr3_aa: CASTSQGIPYNEQFF
cdr3_nt: TGTGCCAGCACCTCACAAGGGATCCCCTACAATGAGCAGTTCTTC
j_call: TRBJ2-1
cdr3_length: 15
d_call: .
clone_size: few
v_call: TRBV12-3/TRBV12-4

cdr3_aa: CASSRESGSGTDTEYF
cdr3_nt: TGTGCCAGCAGCCGAGAAAGCGGGTCTGGCACAGATACGGAGTATTTT
j_call: TRBJ2-3
cdr3_length: 16
d_call: .
clone_size: .
v_call: TRBV4-2

cdr3_aa: CASSHDPTGADTEAFF
cdr3_nt: TGCGCCAGCAGCCACGACCCCACAGGAGCAGACACTGAAGCTTTCTTT
j_call: TRBJ1-1
cdr3_length: 16
d_call: .
clone_size: .
v_call: TRBV4-1

cdr3_aa: CASSLRSGQGYEQYF
cdr3_nt: TGTGCCAGCAGCTTAAGGTCGGGACAGGGCTACGAGCAGTACTTC
j_call: TRBJ2-7
cdr3_length: 15
d_call: TRBD1
clone_size: .
v_call: TRBV11-3

cdr3_aa: CASSVRQFNEKLFF
cdr3_nt: TGTGCCAGCAGCGTAAGACAGTTTAATGAAAAACTGTTTTTT
j_call: TRBJ1-4
cdr3_length: 14
d_call: .
clone_size: once
v_call: TRBV9

cdr3_aa: CASSLYPGDSWSEQFF
cdr3_nt: TGTGCCAGCAGCTTGTATCCCGGGGACTCGTGGAGTGAGCAGTTCTTC
j_call: TRBJ2-1
cdr3_length: 16
d_call: .
clone_size: .
v_call: TRBV7-2

cdr3_aa: CASSVGTNELRETQYF
cdr3_nt: TGTGCCAGCAGCGTAGGTACTAACGAACTACGAGAGACCCAGTACTTC
j_call: TRBJ2-5
cdr3_length: 16
d_call: .
clone_size: many
v_call: TRBV9

cdr3_aa: CSARVPSLNSGANVLTF
cdr3_nt: TGCAGTGCTAGAGTCCCCAGCCTGAACTCTGGGGCCAACGTCCTGACTTTC
j_call: TRBJ2-6
cdr3_length: 17
d_call: .
clone_size: .
v_call: TRBV20-1

cdr3_aa: CSATGTESQETQYF
cdr3_nt: TGCAGTGCCACCGGGACCGAGAGTCAAGAGACCCAGTACTTC
j_call: TRBJ2-5
cdr3_length: 14
d_call: .
clone_size: few
v_call: TRBV20-1

cdr3_aa: CSATRQSAKAFF
cdr3_nt: TGCAGCGCTACCAGACAAAGCGCTAAAGCTTTCTTT
j_call: TRBJ1-1
cdr3_length: 12
d_call: .
clone_size: few
v_call: TRBV29-1

cdr3_aa: CASSLEAGGQNEQFF
cdr3_nt: TGCGCCAGCAGCCTGGAGGCGGGGGGGCAGAATGAGCAGTTCTTC
j_call: TRBJ2-1
cdr3_length: 15
d_call: TRBD2
clone_size: .
v_call: TRBV4-3

cdr3_aa: CSVGAGGNSPLHF
cdr3_nt: TGCAGCGTTGGCGCGGGGGGTAATTCACCCCTCCACTTT
j_call: TRBJ1-6
cdr3_length: 13
d_call: .
clone_size: many
v_call: TRBV29-1

cdr3_aa: CASSRRTGGQTYNEQFF
cdr3_nt: TGCGCCAGCAGCCGGAGGACAGGGGGTCAGACCTACAATGAGCAGTTCTTC
j_call: TRBJ2-1
cdr3_length: 17
d_call: TRBD1
clone_size: .
v_call: TRBV4-1

cdr3_aa: CAISDHIASSYNEQYF
cdr3_nt: TGTGCCATCAGTGATCACATTGCGAGCTCCTACAATGAGCAGTACTTC
j_call: TRBJ2-7
cdr3_length: 16
d_call: .
clone_size: .
v_call: TRBV10-3

cdr3_aa: CSARDRKVQTGLLGGYTF
cdr3_nt: TGCAGTGCTAGAGATCGCAAAGTTCAGACAGGGTTACTGGGTGGCTACACCTTC
j_call: TRBJ1-2
cdr3_length: 18
d_call: TRBD1
clone_size: .
v_call: TRBV20-1

cdr3_aa: CASPPPRGQVTEAFF
cdr3_nt: TGTGCCAGCCCACCTCCCCGGGGGCAGGTCACTGAAGCTTTCTTT
j_call: TRBJ1-1
cdr3_length: 15
d_call: .
clone_size: .
v_call: TRBV28

cdr3_aa: CATSEEGLVTGELFF
cdr3_nt: TGTGCCACCAGTGAGGAGGGTTTGGTTACCGGGGAGCTGTTTTTT
j_call: TRBJ2-2
cdr3_length: 15
d_call: .
clone_size: many
v_call: TRBV24-1

cdr3_aa: CSATGQGVYNEQFF
cdr3_nt: TGCAGTGCTACGGGACAGGGGGTATACAATGAGCAGTTCTTC
j_call: TRBJ2-1
cdr3_length: 14
d_call: TRBD1
clone_size: few
v_call: TRBV20-1

cdr3_aa: CASSDRTVNTEAFF
cdr3_nt: TGTGCCAGCAGTGATCGGACAGTGAACACTGAAGCTTTCTTT
j_call: TRBJ1-1
cdr3_length: 14
d_call: .
clone_size: .
v_call: TRBV6-1

cdr3_aa: CASSPSSDSNQPQHF
cdr3_nt: TGTGCCAGCAGTCCCAGCAGCGATAGCAATCAGCCCCAGCATTTT
j_call: TRBJ1-5
cdr3_length: 15
d_call: .
clone_size: .
v_call: TRBV6-5

cdr3_aa: CASSTLTDTQYF
cdr3_nt: TGTGCCAGCAGTACTCTCACAGATACGCAGTATTTT
j_call: TRBJ2-3
cdr3_length: 12
d_call: .
clone_size: .
v_call: TRBV6-2/TRBV6-3

cdr3_aa: CASSSPLRLGGAETEAFF
cdr3_nt: TGTGCCAGCAGTTCCCCTCTGAGGCTCGGGGGCGCGGAGACTGAAGCTTTCTTT
j_call: TRBJ1-1
cdr3_length: 18
d_call: .
clone_size: .
v_call: TRBV6-4

cdr3_aa: CASTGLNEQYF
cdr3_nt: TGTGCCAGCACTGGATTAAATGAGCAGTACTTC
j_call: TRBJ2-5
cdr3_length: 11
d_call: .
clone_size: once
v_call: TRBV2

cdr3_aa: CASSVLFADRAEGYTF
cdr3_nt: TGTGCCAGCAGTGTCTTGTTCGCGGACAGGGCGGAGGGCTACACCTTC
j_call: TRBJ1-2
cdr3_length: 16
d_call: TRBD1
clone_size: few
v_call: TRBV6-1

cdr3_aa: CASSTGTGYEQYF
cdr3_nt: TGCGCCAGCAGCACAGGGACAGGCTACGAGCAGTACTTC
j_call: TRBJ2-7
cdr3_length: 13
d_call: TRBD1
clone_size: many
v_call: TRBV5-1

cdr3_aa: CASFFGTGGYNEQFF
cdr3_nt: TGTGCCAGCTTTTTTGGGACAGGGGGATACAATGAGCAGTTCTTC
j_call: TRBJ2-1
cdr3_length: 15
d_call: TRBD1
clone_size: few
v_call: TRBV6-1

cdr3_aa: CASSVAPEYSGANVLTF
cdr3_nt: TGTGCCAGCAGCGTAGCACCCGAGTACTCTGGGGCCAACGTCCTGACTTTC
j_call: TRBJ2-6
cdr3_length: 17
d_call: .
clone_size: .
v_call: TRBV9

cdr3_aa: CASSPLDRDENIQYF
cdr3_nt: TGTGCCAGCAGTCCCCTCGACAGGGACGAAAACATTCAGTACTTC
j_call: TRBJ2-4
cdr3_length: 15
d_call: TRBD1
clone_size: few
v_call: TRBV28

cdr3_aa: CAIRATGQETQYF
cdr3_nt: TGTGCCATCAGAGCGACAGGGCAAGAGACCCAGTACTTC
j_call: TRBJ2-5
cdr3_length: 13
d_call: TRBD1
clone_size: .
v_call: TRBV10-3

cdr3_aa: CASSFQGTGSDEQYF
cdr3_nt: TGTGCCAGCAGTTTCCAGGGGACAGGGTCGGACGAGCAGTACTTC
j_call: TRBJ2-7
cdr3_length: 15
d_call: TRBD1
clone_size: few
v_call: TRBV27

cdr3_aa: CSAWTSRYEQYF
cdr3_nt: TGCAGTGCTTGGACTAGCAGGTACGAGCAGTACTTC
j_call: TRBJ2-7
cdr3_length: 12
d_call: TRBD2
clone_size: .
v_call: TRBV20-1

cdr3_aa: CASSRGTARGQETQYF
cdr3_nt: TGCGCCAGCAGCAGAGGGACAGCTAGGGGACAAGAGACCCAGTACTTC
j_call: TRBJ2-5
cdr3_length: 16
d_call: TRBD1
clone_size: few
v_call: TRBV5-1

cdr3_aa: CSVSRGTGSYEQYF
cdr3_nt: TGCAGCGTAAGCAGGGGGACAGGCTCCTACGAGCAGTACTTC
j_call: TRBJ2-7
cdr3_length: 14
d_call: TRBD1
clone_size: few
v_call: TRBV29-1

cdr3_aa: CASSLQGEATEAFF
cdr3_nt: TGTGCCAGCAGTTTACAGGGTGAGGCAACTGAAGCTTTCTTT
j_call: TRBJ1-1
cdr3_length: 14
d_call: .
clone_size: .
v_call: TRBV12-3/TRBV12-4

cdr3_aa: CASSLVAGTDTYGYTF
cdr3_nt: TGCGCCAGCAGCTTGGTGGCCGGGACAGACACTTATGGCTACACCTTC
j_call: TRBJ1-2
cdr3_length: 16
d_call: TRBD1
clone_size: .
v_call: TRBV5-1

cdr3_aa: CASSALGSSQETQYF
cdr3_nt: TGTGCCAGCAGTGCCCTGGGTAGTAGCCAAGAGACCCAGTACTTC
j_call: TRBJ2-5
cdr3_length: 15
d_call: .
clone_size: .
v_call: TRBV6-1

cdr3_aa: CASSLYVLFAGGSTDTQYF
cdr3_nt: TGTGCCAGCAGTTTATACGTCCTTTTCGCGGGGGGTAGCACAGATACGCAGTATTTT
j_call: TRBJ2-3
cdr3_length: 19
d_call: TRBD2
clone_size: few
v_call: TRBV28

cdr3_aa: CSARAGAKDQPQHF
cdr3_nt: TGCAGTGCTAGGGCGGGGGCAAAGGATCAGCCCCAGCATTTT
j_call: TRBJ1-5
cdr3_length: 14
d_call: .
clone_size: .
v_call: TRBV20-1

cdr3_aa: CAISDAGAKNEQYF
cdr3_nt: TGTGCCATCAGTGACGCGGGGGCCAAAAATGAGCAGTACTTC
j_call: TRBJ2-7
cdr3_length: 14
d_call: .
clone_size: few
v_call: TRBV10-3

cdr3_aa: CASSPLPGTGGTEAFF
cdr3_nt: TGCGCCAGCAGCCCGCTGCCCGGGACAGGGGGCACTGAAGCTTTCTTT
j_call: TRBJ1-1
cdr3_length: 16
d_call: TRBD1
clone_size: few
v_call: TRBV5-1

cdr3_aa: CASSLAGGSHEQFF
cdr3_nt: TGCGCCAGCAGTCTAGCGGGGGGATCACATGAGCAGTTCTTC
j_call: TRBJ2-1
cdr3_length: 14
d_call: TRBD2
clone_size: many
v_call: TRBV4-1

cdr3_aa: CASSPKGQGAFLETQYF
cdr3_nt: TGTGCCAGCTCACCCAAGGGTCAGGGGGCGTTTTTGGAGACCCAGTACTTC
j_call: TRBJ2-5
cdr3_length: 17
d_call: TRBD1
clone_size: few
v_call: TRBV18

cdr3_aa: CASRPTGGATGELFF
cdr3_nt: TGTGCCAGCAGACCGACAGGGGGGGCGACCGGGGAGCTGTTTTTT
j_call: TRBJ2-2
cdr3_length: 15
d_call: TRBD1
clone_size: .
v_call: TRBV28

cdr3_aa: CASNPTGIYNEQFF
cdr3_nt: TGTGCCAGCAACCCGACGGGAATCTACAATGAGCAGTTCTTC
j_call: TRBJ2-1
cdr3_length: 14
d_call: .
clone_size: once
v_call: TRBV6-6